This T cell receptor (beta chain) was captured in a study of T cell responses to AZD1222 COVID-19 vaccine. Findings of the study overall: Donor demographics were predominantly white British with a female majority; clonal diversity may be underestimated. Baseline seropositivity occurred in only a handful of AZD1222 recipients. Within unmutated variant regions lay the reported targets of nearly half of spike-specific TCRs.

TCRdb keeps only in-frame clones here, not all; method: immunoSEQ multiplex PCR. In the table there are fewer than 150,000 clones, around 93% of which are singletons. On this clone: The antigen remains undetermined.

This TCR came from an adult in good health. This sample comprised peripheral blood, obtained on day 0 of AZD1222 vaccination.

The CDR3 nucleotides are TGTGCCAGCTCACCCATACAGGGTACCTACGAGCAGTACTTC. Protein sequence: CASSPIQGTYEQYF. The chain employs TRBV18 and TRBJ2-7; weak D call: TRBD1 (6 bases). Germline values: CDR1 KGHSH, CDR2 LQKENI. V was pared by 3 bases and J by 2 bases, with 11 bases between. The CDR3 loop spans 14 amino acids.